A single sample gave rise to the 18 T cell receptor beta chains below, sequenced in a study of T cells in Graves' hyperthyroidism and ophthalmopathy. RNA transcripts yielded amplified TCR beta CDR3 regions. Primed by the HTBI set, a first-round RT-PCR was run on the TCR CDR3. A single record per CDR3 protein comes from TCRdb applying MiXCR to the multiplex PCR reads. The sample includes 300,000 to 350,000 distinct CDR3 sequences, 15% to 20% of them seen just once. The source material was blood. These TCRs come from a woman aged 40 to 50 with Graves' ophthalmopathy.

The chain recombines TRBV4-1 with TRBJ2-2; the D is unclear. Germline CDR1 MGHRA, CDR2 YSYEKL. Trimming shortened V by 0 bases and J by 0 bases, and 8 bases separated the two germline ends. The length of the CDR3 is 16 residues. CDR3 residues: CASSQEAFANTGELFF. CDR3 in DNA: TGCGCCAGCAGCCAAGAGGCTTTTGCGAACACCGGGGAGCTGTTTTTT.

This clonotype was observed many times. This sequence joins TRBV7-2 and TRBJ2-7; tentatively, D is TRBD2 (6 bases). V dropped 1 base and J dropped 0 bases, with 10 bases sitting between them. Germline V CDR1 and CDR2: SGHTA, FQGNSA. The CDR3 is 15 residues long. The DNA for the CDR3 is TGTGCCAGCAGCTTAGTCGGAGCGGGCTCCTACGAGCAGTACTTC. This translates into CASSLVGAGSYEQYF.

This clonotype showed up many times. The J gene is TRBJ2-6, the V gene TRBV11-1; D possibly corresponds to TRBD1 (8 bases). Germline V lookup: CDR1 SGHAT, CDR2 FQDESV (reference sequence). V lost 6 bases and J 3 bases, leaving 15 bases between the germline ends. There are 16 residues in the CDR3. CDR3 coding DNA: TGTGCCAGCAGGAGTACAGGGGGGGATGGGGCCAACGTCCTGACTTTC. It translates to CASRSTGGDGANVLTF.

The V call is TRBV6-2 or TRBV6-3, the J call TRBJ1-2; the D is unclear. In germline, CDR1 is MNHEY, CDR2 SVGEGT. V lost 6 bases and J lost 0, with 8 bases in between. The CDR3 extends over 13 amino acids. CDR3 protein: CASSYNSNYGYTF. DNA for the CDR3: TGTGCCAGCAGCTATAATTCTAACTATGGCTACACCTTC.

This clonotype was seen repeatedly, ten times or more. The rearrangement uses TRBV6-5 and TRBJ1-1; 8 bases map to TRBD1. V lost 6 bases to trimming and J lost 4 bases; unmatched junction nucleotides: 7. There are 14 residues in the CDR3. Germline V gives CDR1 MNHEY, CDR2 SVGAGI. The CDR3 here is CASRAGGAGTEAFF. The CDR3 nucleotides are TGTGCCAGCAGGGCAGGGGGCGCAGGCACTGAAGCTTTCTTT.

The chain employs TRBV30 and TRBJ2-3; D is unresolved. Trimming shortened V by 7 bases and J by 9 bases, and 17 bases separated the two germline ends. The CDR3 runs to 12 residues. The germline V gene has CDR1 GTSNPN and CDR2 SVGIG (reference sequence). The CDR3 bases are TGTGCCTACAGTCGGCTCGGGTTAACGCAGTATTTT. This gives the protein CAYSRLGLTQYF.

The sample holds many counts of this clonotype. This rearrangement joins TRBV6-2 or TRBV6-3 to TRBJ1-5, with 7 bases lining up with TRBD1. Germline CDR1 MNHEY, CDR2 SVGEGT. Losses at the gene ends were 2 bases for V and 2 bases for J; bases not matched to a gene: 12. The CDR3 totals 18 residues. The CDR3 sequence: CASSYPRFGTAGNQPQHF. The DNA for the CDR3 is TGTGCCAGCAGTTACCCCCGGTTCGGGACAGCCGGCAATCAGCCCCAGCATTTT.

This clonotype was counted at least ten times. The gene calls are TRBV30 and TRBJ1-2; D remains unclear. Germline-derived CDR1 and CDR2 are GTSNPN and SVGIG (reference sequence). With 0 bases removed from V and 8 bases from J, the gap between germline ends came to 10 bases. The CDR3 loop spans 12 amino acids. CDR3 sequence (DNA): TGTGCCTGGAGTGTCAGTATAGGCGGCTACACCTTC. Translating gives CAWSVSIGGYTF.

V is TRBV4-3 and J is TRBJ1-6; maybe TRBD1 (5 bases). Germline-derived CDR1 and CDR2 are LGHNA and YSLEER. This CDR3 has 15 amino acids. V lost 1 base to trimming and J lost 10 bases, with 14 bases between them. The DNA of the CDR3 is TGCGCCAGCAGCCAAGGAGCGGGGAGGGGCTCACCCCTCCACTTT. This sequence encodes CASSQGAGRGSPLHF.

This clonotype was counted many times. The chain couples TRBV7-9 to TRBJ1-5; TRBD1 might be the D (5 bases). V gave up 3 bases and J gave up 8 bases, with 17 bases separating them. This CDR3 comprises 15 residues. Germline V gene sequence: CDR1 SEHNR, CDR2 FQNEAQ (reference sequence). CDR3 nucleotide sequence: TGTGCCAGCAGCTTGTTCCCTAGGGGCGGCGAGCCCCAGCATTTT. This encodes CASSLFPRGGEPQHF.

In this sample, this clonotype turned up many times. The chain combines TRBV24-1 with TRBJ1-2, with D unresolved. CDR1 KGHDR and CDR2 SFDVKD come from the germline V gene. The V gene lost 4 bases and the J gene lost 2 bases, with 19 bases spanning the gap. CDR3 length: 17 residues. CDR3 sequence (DNA): TGTGCCACCAGTGACGCCGGACGTGGGCGGAGGAACTATGGCTACACCTTC. Encoded protein: CATSDAGRGRRNYGYTF.

This clonotype was seen repeatedly, ten times or more. The genes are TRBV6-2 or TRBV6-3 and TRBJ2-2; 7 bases line up with TRBD2. Germline values: CDR1 MNHEY, CDR2 SVGEGT. The trim removed 2 bases at V and 6 bases at J, leaving 3 bases unmatched. The CDR3 sequence is 14 residues long. The CDR3 region is CASSYAGEAGELFF. The CDR3 DNA reads TGTGCCAGCAGTTACGCGGGAGAGGCCGGGGAGCTGTTTTTT.

The chain joins TRBV6-1 to TRBJ1-5; TRBD1 matches at 7 bases. The CDR3 loop spans 16 amino acids. The V gene end was trimmed by 8 bases and the J gene end by 1 base; junction bases not matched to a gene: 11. The germline V gene encodes CDR1 MNHNS and CDR2 SASEGT. The CDR3 DNA sequence: TGTGCCAGCCAGGGGGGAGGGTTCCACAGCAATCAGCCCCAGCATTTT. This codes for CASQGGGFHSNQPQHF.

A single count supports this clonotype. The chain employs TRBV9 and TRBJ2-7; D is possibly TRBD2 (6 bases). Germline V lookup: CDR1 SGDLS, CDR2 YYNGEE. This CDR3 spans 17 amino acids. V dropped 3 bases and J dropped 1 base, with 20 bases sitting between them. This CDR3 reads CASSARDSGTFSYEQYF. CDR3 DNA sequence: TGTGCCAGCAGCGCTCGAGATTCGGGGACTTTTTCCTACGAGCAGTACTTC.

At least ten counts were recorded for this clonotype. Here the CDR3 reads CSAREDRVPFEAFF. DNA for the CDR3: TGCAGTGCTAGAGAAGACAGGGTCCCGTTTGAAGCTTTCTTT. V usage is TRBV20-1 and J usage is TRBJ1-1, with TRBD1 matching over 7 bases. The CDR3 is made up of 14 amino acids. In germline, CDR1 is DFQATT, CDR2 SNEGSKA (reference sequence). The trim removed 0 bases at V and 7 bases at J, leaving 8 bases unmatched.

This clonotype occurred a few times. The chain joins TRBV24-1 to TRBJ1-1; D may be TRBD1 (5 bases). The CDR3 spans 16 residues. Trimming shortened V by 9 bases and J by 0 bases, and 19 bases separated the two germline ends. Germline CDR1 is KGHDR and CDR2 is SFDVKD. In DNA form, the CDR3 reads TGTGCCACCCATGAGCTTAGACAGTTGGTGAACACTGAAGCTTTCTTT. Protein product: CATHELRQLVNTEAFF.

This clonotype occurred many times. This chain joins TRBV18 and TRBJ1-1, with 9 bases fitting TRBD1. From germline, CDR1 is KGHSH and CDR2 LQKENI. The CDR3 consists of 15 residues. Trimming at V came to 4 bases and at J to 5 bases, leaving 8 bases not matched to a gene. In DNA form, the CDR3 reads TGTGCCAGCTCACAAACAGGGGGCGTCGGTACTGAAGCTTTCTTT. Translation gives CASSQTGGVGTEAFF.

The sample holds many counts of this clonotype. V gene TRBV6-1 combines with J gene TRBJ2-7; D might be TRBD1 (5 bases). This CDR3 contains 14 residues. Germline CDR1 MNHNS, CDR2 SASEGT. V gave up 5 bases and J gave up 3 bases, with 14 bases separating them. The CDR3 loop is CASSQGQRGYEQYF. The CDR3 coding sequence is TGTGCCAGCAGTCAGGGTCAGCGAGGCTACGAGCAGTACTTC.